One sample yielded the 15 T cell receptor beta chains listed below, sequenced in a study of OX40 agonist ivuxolimab in advanced cancers. TCRdb's table, derived via immunoSEQ multiplex PCR, lists solely in-frame clones and lacks some. The table records approximately 82,000 clones, 84% of them present only once. This material consisted of CD4+ or CD8+ T cells sorted from blood, taken in a trial of the OX40 agonist ivuxolimab. These receptors were obtained from an adult with an advanced solid tumor such as melanoma, head and neck, liver or kidney cancer.

This chain links TRBV19 with TRBJ1-1; D ambiguous. The CDR3 has 13 residues. V lost 3 bases and J 2 bases, leaving 7 bases between the germline ends. Germline loops: CDR1 LNHDA, CDR2 SQIVND (reference sequence). The CDR3 reads CASSIYENTEAFF. Written as DNA, the CDR3 is TGTGCCAGTAGTATCTACGAAAACACTGAAGCTTTCTTT.

This rearrangement joins TRBV6-6 to TRBJ2-4; 7 nucleotides align to TRBD2. In germline, CDR1 is MNHNY, CDR2 SVGAGI (reference sequence). There are 13 residues in the CDR3. Trimming at V came to 6 bases and at J to 7 bases, leaving 6 bases not matched to a gene. DNA for the CDR3: TGTGCCAGCAGGCCCTGGGAGGGGAACATTCAGTACTTC. This encodes CASRPWEGNIQYF.

Written as DNA, the CDR3 is TGTGCCAGCAGCGTAGCAGGGGGTCGCGGCTACAATGAGCAGTTCTTC. Translated: CASSVAGGRGYNEQFF. The V call is TRBV9, the J call TRBJ2-1, with 7 bases that match TRBD1. V shed 0 bases, J shed 3 bases, and the junction held 6 bases outside the gene matches. This CDR3 is 16 amino acids long. Germline assignment: CDR1 SGDLS and CDR2 YYNGEE.

The chain uses TRBV14 and TRBJ2-6; 9 nucleotides match TRBD1. V trimming: 4 bases; J trimming: 2 bases; junction bases outside the gene matches: 12. The CDR3 runs to 19 residues. Looked up from germline, CDR1 is SGHDN and CDR2 is FVKESK. Written as DNA, the CDR3 is TGTGCCAGCAGCCCCCAGGGGACCACAGGGGGCGCTGGGGCCAACGTCCTGACTTTC. This translates into CASSPQGTTGGAGANVLTF.

The chain joins TRBV12-5 to TRBJ1-2, with TRBD1 matching over 10 bases. V was pared by 5 bases and J by 7 bases, with 10 bases of the junction left unmatched. This CDR3 region has 15 residues. The germline CDR1 and CDR2 sequences are LGHNT and FRNRAP. The CDR3 loop reads CASGPSTGGAFGYTF. In nucleotides, the CDR3 is TGTGCTAGTGGTCCTTCGACAGGGGGCGCGTTTGGCTACACCTTC.

The genes are TRBV5-1 and TRBJ1-2; 7 bases are a match to TRBD1. CDR3 length: 14 residues. From germline, CDR1 is SGHRS and CDR2 YFSETQ. J lost 3 bases, V lost 5 bases, and 7 bases had no gene match. In DNA, the CDR3 is TGCGCCAGCAGTCCGACAGGGCCCCACTATGGCTACACCTTC. Residues: CASSPTGPHYGYTF.

This clone is a singleton in its sample. V gene TRBV30 combines with J gene TRBJ2-3; 11 nucleotides agree with TRBD2. This CDR3 is built from 17 residues. Unmatched junction bases numbered 15, after V lost 2 bases and J lost 8 bases. Germline V gene lookup returns CDR1 GTSNPN and CDR2 SVGIG (reference sequence). In DNA, the CDR3 is TGTGCCTGGAGTCGACTAGCGGGACCTACCCAGGTCGTTACGCAGTATTTT. It codes for CAWSRLAGPTQVVTQYF.

CDR3 loop: CASSSPGQHPPYGYTF. The CDR3 DNA sequence: TGTGCCAGCAGTTCCCCGGGACAGCACCCACCTTATGGCTACACCTTC. The chain employs TRBV28 and TRBJ1-2; TRBD1 aligns across 7 bases. This CDR3 is built from 16 residues. V was pared by 4 bases and J by 5 bases, with 13 bases of the junction left unmatched. Germline V lookup: CDR1 MDHEN, CDR2 SYDVKM.

The chain recombines TRBV18 with TRBJ1-1; D not certain. The V gene's germline CDR1 is KGHSH and CDR2 LQKENI. The length of the CDR3 is 13 residues. Trimming stripped 3 bases from V and 2 bases from J, with 7 bases between. Written as DNA, the CDR3 is TGTGCCAGCTCACCTTTGGCCAACACTGAAGCTTTCTTT. It encodes CASSPLANTEAFF.

The chain recombines TRBV13 with TRBJ1-1; no clear D. The CDR3 extends over 12 amino acids. Trimming pared 5 bases from V and 4 bases from J, leaving 8 bases between. Per germline, CDR1 PRHDT and CDR2 FYEKMQ (reference sequence). The CDR3 loop is CASSRLATEAFF. As DNA, the CDR3 is TGTGCCAGCAGCCGCCTAGCCACTGAAGCTTTCTTT.

This sequence joins TRBV28 and TRBJ2-7; 9 nucleotides match TRBD1. The CDR3 length is 14 residues. The J segment lost 3 bases and the V segment lost 6 bases, leaving 6 bases of the junction unmatched. CDR1 MDHEN and CDR2 SYDVKM come from the germline V gene. CDR3 protein: CASSLPGQGYEQYF. The CDR3, as DNA: TGTGCCAGCAGCCTACCGGGACAGGGCTACGAGCAGTACTTC.

CDR3 protein: CASSLTDRGQETQYF. CDR3 coding DNA: TGCGCCAGCAGCTTGACGGACAGGGGGCAAGAGACCCAGTACTTC. The chain recombines TRBV5-1 with TRBJ2-5; 10 positions match TRBD1. Germline trimming cut 1 base from V and 2 bases from J; bases unmatched to any gene: 2. This CDR3 comprises 15 residues. CDR1 and CDR2 from the germline V gene are SGHRS and YFSETQ.

V usage is TRBV11-2 and J usage is TRBJ2-1; TRBD1 might be the D (6 bases). The CDR3 spans 12 residues. Trimming shortened V by 5 bases and J by 14 bases, and 16 bases separated the two germline ends. The germline V gene has CDR1 SGHAT and CDR2 FQNNGV. CDR3 in DNA: TGTGCCAGCAGCCCCCAGGGACACGCCGAGTTCTTC. Protein: CASSPQGHAEFF.

The chain has TRBV7-2 and TRBJ1-1; D may be TRBD1 (6 bases). This CDR3 comprises 14 residues. The germline gives CDR1 SGHTA, CDR2 FQGNSA. With 5 bases removed from V and 4 bases from J, the gap between germline ends came to 14 bases. Written as DNA, the CDR3 is TGTGCCAGCAGCCCCCGGAGGGGGGGCACTGAAGCTTTCTTT. It is translated as CASSPRRGGTEAFF.

The sample holds one count of this clone. The V gene is TRBV12-5, the J gene TRBJ1-5, with a possible D match to TRBD1 (6 bases). Germline V gene sequence: CDR1 LGHNT, CDR2 FRNRAP. V was shortened by 4 bases and J by 7 bases, with 17 bases between the two germline ends. The CDR3 runs 15 residues. CDR3 nucleotide sequence: TGTGCTAGTGGTTCGGGACAAAGTGATGGCCAGCCCCAGCATTTT. Encoded protein: CASGSGQSDGQPQHF.